One and the same sample provided the 20 T cell receptor beta chains below, sequenced in a study of blood T cell repertoires in COVID-19. Profiled with immunoSEQ multiplex PCR; TCRdb holds only in-frame clones, not every one. The sample shows about 160,000 clones, around 84% of them seen only once. Sequencing input: peripheral blood. The receptors stem from a man aged 40-49 years with acute or convalescent COVID-19.

V gene TRBV5-5 combines with J gene TRBJ2-5; D might be TRBD2 (5 bases). This CDR3 comprises 15 residues. V was trimmed by 4 bases and J by 7 bases, leaving 20 bases between them. Germline CDR1 SGHKS, CDR2 YYEKEE (reference sequence). The chain's CDR3 is CASSRDASRFGTQYF. CDR3 in DNA: TGTGCCAGCAGCCGGGATGCTAGCCGGTTCGGGACCCAGTACTTC. Using reference TRBV5-5 and TRBJ2-5 for the parts outside the CDR3, the full variable domain is DAGVTQSPTHLIKTRGQQVTLRCSPISGHKSVSWYQQVLGQGPQFIFQYYEKEERGRGNFPDRFSARQFPNYSSELNVNALLLGDSALYLCASSRDASRFGTQYFGPGTRLLVL.

V is TRBV19 and J is TRBJ1-5; D is uncertain. This CDR3 has 12 residues. The V gene's germline CDR1 is LNHDA and CDR2 SQIVND (reference sequence). The ends were cut back, 7 bases at V and 5 bases at J, with 9 bases in the middle. CDR3 in amino acids: CASTMGDQPQHF. CDR3 coding DNA: TGTGCCAGTACCATGGGAGATCAGCCCCAGCATTTT.

This sequence joins TRBV19 and TRBJ1-1; perhaps TRBD1 as D (6 bases). V lost 6 bases and J lost 4, with 12 bases in between. CDR1 is LNHDA and CDR2 is SQIVND in the germline V gene (reference sequence). The CDR3 contains 13 residues. CDR3 nucleotides: TGTGCCAGTAGGGTACAGGGCGGCACTGAAGCTTTCTTT. Translating it yields CASRVQGGTEAFF. Together with reference TRBV19 and TRBJ1-1, the CDR3 gives the full variable domain: DGGITQSPKYLFRKEGQNVTLSCEQNLNHDAMYWYRQDPGQGLRLIYYSQIVNDFQKGDIAEGYSVSREKKESFPLTVTSAQKNPTAFYLCASRVQGGTEAFFGQGTRLTVV.

The V and J genes are TRBV23-1 and TRBJ1-1, with TRBD1 matching 8 bases. TRBV23-1 has ORF status, its function being uncertain. The CDR3 totals 16 residues. V shed 0 bases, J shed 3 bases, and the junction held 6 bases outside the gene matches. CDR3: CASSQSGGQEDTEAFF. The CDR3 bases are TGCGCCAGCAGTCAATCGGGGGGACAGGAGGACACTGAAGCTTTCTTT.

The genes are TRBV6-6 and TRBJ1-6; no clear D gene. Germline V gene data show CDR1 as MNHNY and CDR2 as SVGAGI (reference sequence). The CDR3 sequence is 12 residues long. V lost 6 bases and J lost 8, with 8 bases in between. CDR3 bases: TGTGCCAGCAGAGCGGGAGATTCACCCCTCCACTTT. Translating gives CASRAGDSPLHF.

The rearrangement links TRBV9 to TRBJ2-3, with a possible D match to TRBD1 (5 bases). Germline CDR1 is SGDLS and CDR2 is YYNGEE. The CDR3 consists of 16 residues. With 0 bases removed from V and 5 bases from J, the gap between germline ends came to 16 bases. CDR3 amino acids: CASSVESGALGDTQYF. The DNA of the CDR3 is TGTGCCAGCAGCGTAGAGTCTGGGGCTCTCGGAGATACGCAGTATTTT.

This rearrangement joins TRBV12-5 to TRBJ2-7, with 10 bases that match TRBD2. This CDR3 is built from 14 residues. Trimming cost V 6 bases and J 2 bases; bases outside gene matches: 4. The germline V gene has CDR1 LGHNT and CDR2 FRNRAP. The CDR3 protein is CASGWTSGAYEQYF. CDR3 bases: TGTGCTAGTGGCTGGACTAGCGGAGCCTACGAGCAGTACTTC. Full variable domain (outside the CDR3, taken from reference TRBV12-5 and TRBJ2-7): DARVTQTPRHKVTEMGQEVTMRCQPILGHNTVFWYRQTMMQGLELLAYFRNRAPLDDSGMPKDRFSAEMPDATLATLKIQPSEPRDSAVYFCASGWTSGAYEQYFGPGTRLTVT.

The chain carries TRBV6-5 and TRBJ2-7; perhaps TRBD2 as D (5 bases). CDR1 is MNHEY, CDR2 SVGAGI, per germline. V lost 11 bases and J 11 bases, leaving 22 bases between the germline ends. This CDR3 has 12 amino acids. The CDR3: CALRPTNNGKYF. As DNA, the CDR3 is TGTGCCCTACGGCCCACCAACAACGGGAAGTACTTC.

V and J are TRBV5-8 and TRBJ1-2; weak D call: TRBD1 (5 bases). V lost 3 bases to trimming and J lost 0 bases, with 12 bases between them. There are 15 residues in the CDR3. Germline assignment: CDR1 SGHTS and CDR2 YDEGEE. CDR3 amino acids: CASSWGDISNYGYTF. As DNA, the CDR3 is TGTGCCAGCAGCTGGGGGGATATCTCTAACTATGGCTACACCTTC. Full variable domain (outside the CDR3, taken from reference TRBV5-8 and TRBJ1-2): EAGVTQSPTHLIKTRGQQATLRCSPISGHTSVYWYQQALGLGLQFLLWYDEGEERNRGNFPPRFSGRQFPNYSSELNVNALELEDSALYLCASSWGDISNYGYTFGSGTRLTVV.

The chain is built from TRBV19 and TRBJ1-5; unclear D gene. This CDR3 is built from 16 residues. V was shortened by 7 bases and J by 3 bases, with 19 bases between the two germline ends. CDR1 is LNHDA, CDR2 SQIVND, per germline (reference sequence). DNA of the CDR3: TGTGCCAGTACCCAAAATCCAGGTTCCTACAATCAGCCCCAGCATTTT. Translating gives CASTQNPGSYNQPQHF.

This clone was counted only a few times. J is TRBJ2-3 and V is TRBV6-4, with D possibly TRBD2 on 7 matching bases. V shed 5 bases and J shed 3 bases, with 15 bases lying between them. The CDR3 is made up of 15 amino acids. Germline CDR1 and CDR2: MRHNA and SNTAGT. The CDR3 DNA reads TGTGCCAGCAGTCGAACGGGGGGCGGAACAGATACGCAGTATTTT. Protein product: CASSRTGGGTDTQYF.

The genes are TRBV9 and TRBJ2-7, with D uncertain. Germline-derived CDR1 and CDR2 are SGDLS and YYNGEE. V gave up 0 bases and J gave up 7 bases, with 14 bases separating them. The CDR3 is 14 residues long. This CDR3 is CASSVDSTPREQYF. As DNA, the CDR3 is TGTGCCAGCAGCGTAGACAGTACACCCCGGGAGCAGTACTTC.

The table lists this clone with a few counts. CDR3 amino acids: CASGLALGGHGGYTF. In nucleotides, the CDR3 is TGTGCTAGTGGTTTGGCCTTGGGGGGGCACGGAGGCTACACCTTC. This rearrangement joins TRBV12-5 to TRBJ1-2, with a tentative D call TRBD1 (6 bases). The CDR3 totals 15 residues. The germline CDR1 and CDR2 sequences are LGHNT and FRNRAP. Deletions cut 1 base from V and 8 bases from J, with 17 bases between.

V and J are TRBV7-9 and TRBJ1-2, with D unclear. Between the trimmed V and J ends, which lost 4 bases and 3 bases, there was a span of 18 bases. The CDR3 has 16 amino acids. The germline V gene has CDR1 SEHNR and CDR2 FQNEAQ (reference sequence). The CDR3 nucleotides read TGTGCCAGCAGCTCAGGCGAGTACACCTCCTACTATGGCTACACCTTC. It yields the protein CASSSGEYTSYYGYTF.

The J gene is TRBJ2-5, the V gene TRBV5-8; 9 nucleotides match TRBD1. Losses at the gene ends were 0 bases for V and 4 bases for J; bases not matched to a gene: 4. Germline V gene sequence: CDR1 SGHTS, CDR2 YDEGEE. The CDR3 is 15 amino acids. The chain's CDR3 is CASSLGDRARETQYF. The CDR3 DNA sequence: TGTGCCAGCAGCTTGGGGGACAGGGCGAGAGAGACCCAGTACTTC. Full variable domain (remainder filled in from reference TRBV5-8 and TRBJ2-5): EAGVTQSPTHLIKTRGQQATLRCSPISGHTSVYWYQQALGLGLQFLLWYDEGEERNRGNFPPRFSGRQFPNYSSELNVNALELEDSALYLCASSLGDRARETQYFGPGTRLLVL.

V and J are TRBV5-5 and TRBJ1-2, with 11 bases that match TRBD1. J was trimmed by 8 bases and V by 3 bases; bases with no gene match: 3. CDR1 SGHKS and CDR2 YYEKEE come from the germline V gene (reference sequence). The CDR3 is 13 amino acids. CDR3 bases: TGTGCCAGCAGCTCAGGACAGGGGGCAGGCTACACCTTC. It translates to CASSSGQGAGYTF.

The CDR3 is CASSLNPGNTEAFF. CDR3 DNA: TGTGCCAGCAGCTTAAACCCAGGCAACACTGAAGCTTTCTTT. This chain links TRBV7-3 with TRBJ1-1; D gene ambiguous. This CDR3 contains 14 residues. V gave up 1 base and J gave up 2 bases, with 8 bases separating them. CDR1 SGHTA and CDR2 FQGTGA come from the germline V gene.

This chain connects TRBV7-8 to TRBJ1-2; D is undetermined. Germline CDR1 reads SGHVS; CDR2 reads FQNEAQ. With 0 bases removed from V and 2 bases from J, the gap between germline ends came to 7 bases. The length of the CDR3 is 14 residues. The CDR3 is CASSLAHRNYGYTF. The DNA for the CDR3 is TGTGCCAGCAGCTTAGCGCACAGAAACTATGGCTACACCTTC.

The chain recombines TRBV24-1 with TRBJ1-2; D is possibly TRBD1 (6 bases). CDR1 is KGHDR and CDR2 is SFDVKD in the germline V gene. The CDR3 covers 15 residues. V lost 2 bases to trimming and J lost 4 bases, with 13 bases between them. CDR3 sequence: CATSDSDRPLYGYTF. CDR3 bases: TGTGCCACCAGTGATTCGGACAGACCACTCTATGGCTACACCTTC.

V usage is TRBV5-1 and J usage is TRBJ1-1; perhaps TRBD1 as D (5 bases). This CDR3 region has 14 residues. Germline lookup yields CDR1 SGHRS and CDR2 YFSETQ. Trimming took off 0 bases at V and 3 bases at J, with 9 bases between the two ends. As DNA, the CDR3 is TGCGCCAGCAGCTTGGGCTCCAGGGACACTGAAGCTTTCTTT. Residues: CASSLGSRDTEAFF. Full variable domain (missing parts from reference TRBV5-1 and TRBJ1-1): KAGVTQTPRYLIKTRGQQVTLSCSPISGHRSVSWYQQTPGQGLQFLFEYFSETQRNKGNFPGRFSGRQFSNSRSEMNVSTLELGDSALYLCASSLGSRDTEAFFGQGTRLTVV.